Below are 19 T cell receptor beta chains sequenced from a single sample in a study of T cells in Graves' hyperthyroidism and ophthalmopathy. From RNA transcripts, TCR beta CDR3 regions were amplified. The HTBI primer set served for first-round RT-PCR of the TCR CDR3. TCRdb reprocessed the multiplex PCR reads via MiXCR and lists one record per CDR3 protein. The sample holds about 600,000 distinct CDR3 sequences, approximately 15% seen once. The sample was blood. All receptors come from a woman aged 45-60 years with Graves' ophthalmopathy.

This clonotype was seen at least ten times. The chain carries TRBV10-3 and TRBJ2-7, with 9 bases aligning to TRBD2. The CDR3 totals 16 residues. Germline V gene data show CDR1 as ENHRY and CDR2 as SYGVKD. V shed 0 bases, J shed 2 bases, and the junction held 5 bases outside the gene matches. In DNA, the CDR3 is TGTGCCATCAGTGAGTCTTCTAGCGGGAAACCCTACGAGCAGTACTTC. Its protein product is CAISESSSGKPYEQYF.

This clonotype was seen at least ten times. This sequence joins TRBV3-1 and TRBJ1-1, with D tentatively TRBD1 (5 bases). The CDR3 runs 17 residues. Per germline, CDR1 LGHDT and CDR2 YNNKEL (reference sequence). V lost 0 bases to trimming and J lost 1 base, with 15 bases between them. CDR3 amino acids: CASSQETVRTTNTEAFF. The CDR3 nucleotides read TGTGCCAGCAGCCAAGAAACGGTTAGGACAACGAACACTGAAGCTTTCTTT.

This clonotype appeared many times. The chain carries TRBV10-3 and TRBJ2-5, with D unresolved. Trimming took off 4 bases at V and 1 base at J, with 10 bases between the two ends. Germline values: CDR1 ENHRY, CDR2 SYGVKD. This CDR3 is built from 14 residues. CDR3 bases: TGTGCCATCAGTGCCGGCGTCGCCCAAGAGACCCAGTACTTC. This codes for CAISAGVAQETQYF.

This clonotype was seen ten or more times. The genes are TRBV7-8 and TRBJ2-7, with TRBD2 as a possible D gene (7 bases). The CDR3 contains 16 residues. V lost 5 bases and J lost 3, with 20 bases in between. Germline V gene data show CDR1 as SGHVS and CDR2 as FQNEAQ. The CDR3 region is CASSPLTGRGRYEQYF. CDR3 nucleotides: TGTGCCAGCAGCCCGCTTACAGGGAGGGGCCGCTACGAGCAGTACTTC.

CDR3 sequence reads: CASSYPIGQGAQVIESSYNEQFF. The CDR3 DNA follows: TGTGCCAGCAGCTACCCGATAGGACAGGGGGCGCAGGTGATAGAAAGCTCCTACAATGAGCAGTTCTTC. This sequence joins TRBV7-2 and TRBJ2-1; 11 positions match TRBD1. With V trimmed by 4 bases and J by 0 bases, 23 bases remained unmatched. The CDR3 covers 23 residues. Germline V gene data show CDR1 as SGHTA and CDR2 as FQGNSA. The full variable domain, rest sourced from reference TRBV7-2 and TRBJ2-1, is GAGVSQSPSNKVTEKGKDVELRCDPISGHTALYWYRQSLGQGLEFLIYFQGNSAPDKSGLPSDRFSAERTGGSVSTLTIQRTQQEDSAVYLCASSYPIGQGAQVIESSYNEQFFGPGTRLTVL.

This clonotype was detected a few times. The chain couples TRBV28 to TRBJ1-6; D is unclear. The V gene's germline CDR1 is MDHEN and CDR2 SYDVKM. V was clipped by 7 bases and J by 8 bases, with 9 bases between them. The CDR3 loop spans 12 amino acids. CDR3 bases: TGTGCCAGCAAAGGACCGTATTCACCCCTCCACTTT. Protein: CASKGPYSPLHF.

To note about this clonotype: A much larger clone differs from this one at a single base, so this may be a read error. The chain uses TRBV12-3 or TRBV12-4 and TRBJ2-2; a weak D match, TRBD1 (5 bases). The V end was cut by 11 bases, the J end by 1 base, with 17 bases between. CDR3 length: 15 amino acids. The CDR3 coding sequence is TGTGCCGGGGCTGGAAAGGCAGTGAACACCGGGGAGCTGTTTTTT. It translates to CAGAGKAVNTGELFF.

This clonotype occurred many times. The chain recombines TRBV12-3 or TRBV12-4 with TRBJ2-7; no firm D call. V lost 2 bases, J lost 6 bases, and 8 bases lay in between. The CDR3 contains 12 residues. The CDR3 coding sequence is TGTGCCAGCAGTTTAACCCAGATCGAGCAGTACTTC. Its protein product is CASSLTQIEQYF.

V usage is TRBV20-1 and J usage is TRBJ2-3; 11 nucleotides line up with TRBD2. V dropped 5 bases and J dropped 4; count of bases not matched to a gene: 5. The CDR3 runs 14 residues. Germline CDR1 DFQATT, CDR2 SNEGSKA (reference sequence). The CDR3 loop is CSAGTSGSSDTQYF. CDR3 coding DNA: TGCAGTGCTGGAACTAGCGGGAGTTCAGATACGCAGTATTTT.

This clonotype has only a few counts. The CDR3 spells CASSSTTPFF. The CDR3, as DNA: TGTGCCAGCAGCTCGACGACCCCGTTCTTC. This sequence joins TRBV7-9 and TRBJ2-1; D ambiguous. Germline CDR1 and CDR2: SEHNR and FQNEAQ (reference sequence). The CDR3 consists of 10 residues. Trimming cost V 4 bases and J 15 bases, with 10 bases left between them. Using reference TRBV7-9 and TRBJ2-1 for the parts outside the CDR3, the full variable domain is DTGVSQNPRHKITKRGQNVTFRCDPISEHNRLYWYRQTLGQGPEFLTYFQNEAQLEKSRLLSDRFSAERPKGSFSTLEIQRTEQGDSAMYLCASSSTTPFFGPGTRLTVL.

This clonotype has ten or more counts. The rearrangement links TRBV7-3 to TRBJ2-1, with D possibly being TRBD2 (5 bases). This CDR3 is built from 15 residues. Per the germline V gene, CDR1 is SGHTA and CDR2 is FQGTGA. Trimming removed 5 bases at V and 6 bases at J, with 17 bases between. CDR3 sequence reads: CASSPGLTGTNEQFF. The CDR3 DNA reads TGTGCCAGCAGCCCAGGACTTACCGGTACCAATGAGCAGTTCTTC.

This clonotype was recorded many times. V gene TRBV7-2 combines with J gene TRBJ2-3; no firm D call. Germline V CDR1 and CDR2: SGHTA, FQGNSA. The CDR3 spans 14 residues. The ends were cut back, 3 bases at V and 4 bases at J, with 11 bases in the middle. In nucleotides, the CDR3 is TGTGCCAGCAGCTTTTCAATCCTATCAGATACGCAGTATTTT. Its translation is CASSFSILSDTQYF.

This clonotype has more than one count but fewer than ten. A much larger clone sits a single nucleotide away, making a read error possible. V and J are TRBV30 and TRBJ1-6; D unclear. In germline, CDR1 is GTSNPN, CDR2 SVGIG (reference sequence). This CDR3 has 15 residues. The CDR3 DNA follows: TGTGCCCGGAGTGACCGGGATCCCCATAATTCACCCCTCCACTTT. This gives the protein CARSDRDPHNSPLHF.

The rearrangement uses TRBV12-3 or TRBV12-4 and TRBJ2-5; D call uncertain. With 7 bases removed from V and 1 base from J, the gap between germline ends came to 10 bases. The CDR3 runs 13 residues. The CDR3 sequence is CASNLSPQETQYF. The CDR3 DNA follows: TGTGCCAGCAATCTGTCCCCCCAAGAGACCCAGTACTTC.

The table lists this clonotype with many counts. Lacking the conserved final phenylalanine or tryptophan, this CDR3 likely reflects a read error. The rearrangement uses TRBV2 and TRBJ1-1, with 8 nucleotides matching TRBD1. Germline V gene sequence: CDR1 SNHLY, CDR2 FYNNEI. Unmatched junction bases numbered 4, after V lost 8 bases and J lost 2 bases. The length of the CDR3 is 13 residues. Written as DNA, the CDR3 is TGTGCCAGCTTGGGACAGGATAACACTGAAGCTTTCCTT. This encodes CASLGQDNTEAFL.

This chain joins TRBV7-9 and TRBJ2-7; D possibly corresponds to TRBD1 (6 bases). V lost 2 bases, J lost 3 bases, and 11 bases lay in between. This CDR3 region has 14 residues. The germline gives CDR1 SEHNR, CDR2 FQNEAQ (reference sequence). The chain's CDR3 is CASSLNRDGYEQYF. Written as DNA, the CDR3 is TGTGCCAGCAGCTTAAACAGGGACGGCTACGAGCAGTACTTC.

The sample holds a few counts of this clonotype. This sequence joins TRBV15 and TRBJ1-1; D call uncertain. The germline V gene encodes CDR1 LNHNV and CDR2 YYDKDF (reference sequence). This CDR3 has 11 residues. Trimming removed 5 bases at V and 6 bases at J, with 7 bases between. CDR3 loop: CATSPFSEAFF. CDR3 coding DNA: TGTGCCACCAGCCCGTTCTCTGAAGCTTTCTTT.

The table lists this clonotype with many counts. This chain joins TRBV5-5 and TRBJ2-7; D is unclear. Trimming stripped 0 bases from V and 3 bases from J, with 16 bases between. Germline V gene data show CDR1 as SGHKS and CDR2 as YYEKEE (reference sequence). This CDR3 contains 16 residues. In DNA, the CDR3 is TGTGCCAGCAGCTTGGCCGTGGGAAATCTTCTCTACGAGCAGTACTTC. Its translation is CASSLAVGNLLYEQYF.

This clonotype was recorded many times. The rearrangement uses TRBV7-8 and TRBJ2-5; 8 bases map to TRBD2. In germline, CDR1 is SGHVS, CDR2 FQNEAQ. The trim removed 3 bases at V and 5 bases at J, leaving 5 bases unmatched. The CDR3 is 14 residues long. CDR3 in amino acids: CASSLSGSGETQYF. The CDR3 region has the DNA TGTGCCAGCAGCTTGAGCGGGAGCGGGGAGACCCAGTACTTC.